The subject of this entry is one T cell receptor (beta chain). Its antigen remains unidentified. This sample is part of a study of identical twins. Overall study findings and caveats: Conclusions rested on cross-sectional statistics rather than following the same donors. In monozygotic twins, models underestimated the sharing of out-of-frame TCR alpha. Fewer insertions characterized abundant cord blood beta clonotypes, whereas memory repertoires showed none.

Trimming took off 5 bases at V and 4 bases at J, with 16 bases between the two ends. The CDR3 sequence is 15 residues long. Per the germline V gene, CDR1 is SGHRS and CDR2 is YFSETQ. In TCRdb, the 5' RACE reads were re-called with MiXCR into one record per CDR3 protein. The sample lists 1.5 million or so distinct CDR3 sequences, under 35% occurring once. The TCR was taken from a newborn girl in good health. Sample: cord blood. The chain links TRBV5-1 to TRBJ2-1; D perhaps matches TRBD1 (5 bases). CDR3 DNA sequence: TGCGCCAGCAGTCCAGAGCAAGCAGGGTACAATGAGCAGTTCTTC. Residues: CASSPEQAGYNEQFF.